This T cell receptor (beta chain) was recovered during a study of blood T cell repertoires in COVID-19. Study at large: Acute-phase and convalescent COVID-19 samples originated in the United States, Italy and Spain. PBMCs, B-cell-depleted T cells, or T cells were the source of the cDNA or gDNA that made up the material.

The CDR3 runs to 13 residues. V gave up 4 bases and J gave up 4 bases; unmatched junction bases: 4. Germline V gene lookup returns CDR1 SGHNT and CDR2 YYREEE (reference sequence). As originally analysed: Using reference gene primer amplification, nucleated cell counts were estimated. Measured with immunoSEQ multiplex PCR; TCRdb has only the in-frame clones, and not every one. That table is the source of V, J and clone size, and D and trimming were worked out from the DNA. The sample yields just over 250,000 clones, 88% seen once. This receptor was taken from a man in his fifties or sixties who had recovered from COVID-19. Sequenced input: peripheral blood. The chain combines TRBV5-4 with TRBJ2-5; 7 nucleotides match TRBD1. For the CDR3, the DNA is TGTGCCAGCAGCCAACGACAGGGAGAGACCCAGTACTTC. Protein product: CASSQRQGETQYF.